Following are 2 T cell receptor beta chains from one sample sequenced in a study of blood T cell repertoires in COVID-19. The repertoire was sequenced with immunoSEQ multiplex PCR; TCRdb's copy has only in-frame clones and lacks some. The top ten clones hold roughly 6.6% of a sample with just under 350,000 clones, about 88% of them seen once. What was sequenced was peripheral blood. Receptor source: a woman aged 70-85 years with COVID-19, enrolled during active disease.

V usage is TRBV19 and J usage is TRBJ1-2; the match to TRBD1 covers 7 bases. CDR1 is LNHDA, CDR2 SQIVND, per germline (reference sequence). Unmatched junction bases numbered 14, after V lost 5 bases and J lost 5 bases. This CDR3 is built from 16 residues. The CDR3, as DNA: TGTGCCAGTAGTGACTCCTCCGGGACAGCTTTTTATGGCTACACCTTC. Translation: CASSDSSGTAFYGYTF.

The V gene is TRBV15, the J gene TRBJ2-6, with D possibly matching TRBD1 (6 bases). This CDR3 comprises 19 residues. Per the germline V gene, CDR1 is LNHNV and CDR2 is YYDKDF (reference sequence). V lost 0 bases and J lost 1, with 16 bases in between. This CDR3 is CATSRDRQEPFSGANVLTF. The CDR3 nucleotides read TGTGCCACCAGCAGAGATCGACAGGAACCCTTTTCTGGGGCCAACGTCCTGACTTTC.